These 7 T cell receptor beta chains were sequenced from one sample in a study of molecular identifiers for immune sequencing clone quantification. In TCRdb, the PCR reads were re-called with MiXCR into one record per CDR3 protein. The table records some 580,000 distinct CDR3 sequences, 25% of them present only once. Sequenced input: naive CD8+ T cells from blood, with Jurkat cell RNA spiked in. This sample's subset: FACS-sorted CD8+CD4-CCR7+CD45RA+ naive T cells. Source of these receptors: a human donor in good health. Some libraries in this study had Jurkat cell RNA spiked in.

Concerning this clonotype itself: A clone one base away is much larger, so this may be a read error. This sequence joins TRBV10-3 and TRBJ1-5; no clear D. CDR1 and CDR2 (germline): ENHRY, SYGVKD. The CDR3 loop spans 14 amino acids. The CDR3 sequence is CTITPGFSNQPQHF. The CDR3 DNA follows: TGTACCATCACCCCCGGATTTAGCAATCAGCCCCAGCATTTT.

V gene TRBV6-6 combines with J gene TRBJ2-7; D is unclear. The V gene lost 7 bases and the J gene lost 6 bases, with 25 bases spanning the gap. The length of the CDR3 is 16 residues. Germline V gene sequence: CDR1 MNHNY, CDR2 SVGAGI (reference sequence). CDR3 region: CASTPLWNRKGGEQYF. CDR3 DNA sequence: TGTGCCAGCACCCCCCTCTGGAACAGAAAGGGCGGCGAGCAGTACTTC.

There are many counts of this clonotype. The chain is built from TRBV6-2 or TRBV6-3 and TRBJ2-6, with no clear D. The CDR3 sequence is 16 residues long. Germline-derived CDR1 and CDR2 are MNHEY and SVGEGT. Deletions cut 4 bases from V and 0 bases from J, with 10 bases between. CDR3 sequence: CASSLDIVSGANVLTF. The CDR3 DNA sequence: TGTGCCAGCAGTTTAGACATTGTCTCTGGGGCCAACGTCCTGACTTTC.

This clonotype occurred many times. The V gene is TRBV20-1, the J gene TRBJ2-7; no definite D call. V lost 1 base and J lost 3, with 19 bases in between. CDR1 DFQATT and CDR2 SNEGSKA come from the germline V gene (reference sequence). The CDR3 extends over 16 amino acids. The CDR3 sequence: CSARALPDQFVYEQYF. The CDR3 DNA reads as TGCAGTGCTAGAGCCCTGCCGGACCAATTTGTCTACGAGCAGTACTTC.

This clonotype came up many times. This rearrangement joins TRBV25-1 to TRBJ2-5, with 11 bases aligning to TRBD2. Trimming cost V 2 bases and J 1 base; bases outside gene matches: 9. This CDR3 spans 18 amino acids. Germline CDR1 and CDR2: MGHDK and SYGVNS. The DNA of the CDR3 is TGTGCCAGCAGTGAACCGGGACTAGCGGCGGGGATCCAAGAGACCCAGTACTTC. This gives the protein CASSEPGLAAGIQETQYF.

This clonotype was seen a handful of times. This sequence joins TRBV4-2 and TRBJ2-3; D ambiguous. The CDR3 totals 15 residues. The V end was cut by 0 bases, the J end by 0 bases, with 7 bases between. The germline V gene encodes CDR1 LGHNA and CDR2 YNFKEQ. CDR3 protein: CASSQDSTSTDTQYF. The CDR3 DNA sequence: TGTGCCAGCAGCCAAGATTCCACTAGCACAGATACGCAGTATTTT.

As regards this clonotype: This may stem from a read error, because a much larger clone lies one nucleotide away. It is likely a read error, because the conserved phenylalanine at the end of the CDR3 is missing. The chain joins TRBV11-2 to TRBJ2-1, with TRBD2 matching over 8 bases. CDR1 and CDR2 (germline): SGHAT, FQNNGV. The CDR3 length is 14 residues. Losses at the gene ends were 4 bases for V and 4 bases for J; bases not matched to a gene: 3. CDR3 region: CASSSLAGYNEQFY. The DNA of the CDR3 is TGTGCCAGCAGCTCATTAGCGGGGTACAATGAGCAGTTCTAC.